These T cell receptor beta chains were read from a single sample in a study of blood T cell repertoires in COVID-19. The data were produced by immunoSEQ multiplex PCR, yet TCRdb's version contains in-frame clones alone and is incomplete. The table lists about 250,000 clones, about 86% of them singletons. The specimen sequenced was peripheral blood. The receptors come from a man older than 75 with acute or convalescent COVID-19. CDR3s include the opening cysteine and the closing phenylalanine or tryptophan. Fields, in order: V gene, J gene, CDR3 protein.

TRBV28	TRBJ1-2	CASSFPYGYTF
TRBV30	TRBJ1-2	CAWTDRTDGGYTF
TRBV28	TRBJ2-5	CASSFATGPRETQYF
TRBV5-1	TRBJ2-5	CASSISGIRTQYF
TRBV2	TRBJ2-1	CASSGGLSSYNEQFF
TRBV5-3	TRBJ1-4	CARSPPQRSGTNEKLFF
TRBV10-3	TRBJ2-1	CAISESGRGNYNEQFF
TRBV28	TRBJ2-7	CASSLRGGREQYF
TRBV12-3/TRBV12-4	TRBJ2-2	CASRLTPGELFF
TRBV5-6	TRBJ2-6	CASSGKGLGANVLTF
TRBV20-1	TRBJ2-7	CSANGVYEQYF
TRBV6-5	TRBJ2-3	CASRASGMADTQYF
TRBV5-1	TRBJ1-2	CASSLALGLLVHGYTF
TRBV14	TRBJ2-7	CASSQPGSGVTYEQYF
TRBV29-1	TRBJ2-1	CSVGGDGGGRAGNEQFF
TRBV2	TRBJ1-5	CASSDWSLSNQPQHF
TRBV19	TRBJ2-5	CASREGGLGTQYF
TRBV2	TRBJ2-1	CASSEASGFKQFF
TRBV11-2	TRBJ2-5	CASSLVGLAGVETQYF
TRBV2	TRBJ1-5	CASSAQTGNQPQHF
TRBV9	TRBJ2-5	CASSVGSLAGGRETQYF
TRBV3-1/TRBV3-2	TRBJ1-2	CASSPTPSAIRVGYTF
TRBV11-2	TRBJ2-7	CASSSSGGYEQYF
TRBV29-1	TRBJ2-7	CSVGDTPYEQYF
TRBV5-1	TRBJ2-5	CASSLGLDRYQETQYF
TRBV7-2	TRBJ2-3	CASSLRGTSTDTQYF
TRBV12-5	TRBJ2-2	CASGLGLTGAGELFF
TRBV9	TRBJ1-1	CASSRSEQGVTEAFF
TRBV27	TRBJ1-2	CASSLTGVDGYTF
TRBV27	TRBJ1-1	CASSLPTGKNLPGTEAFF
TRBV11-1	TRBJ1-1	CASSSGSLGDTEAFF
TRBV25-1	TRBJ1-1	CASSGRPGGLNTEAFF
TRBV18	TRBJ2-5	CASSPNRETQYF
TRBV29-1	TRBJ1-1	CSVAGGLTEAFF
TRBV5-1	TRBJ2-7	CASSLVVGAERYEQYF
TRBV7-9	TRBJ2-7	CASSLEVLGRSHEQYF
TRBV7-6	TRBJ1-4	CASSLDGQGNEKLFF
TRBV2	TRBJ1-1	CASSLQGIEAFF
TRBV6-1	TRBJ2-4	CASSEEGARRYF
TRBV3-1/TRBV3-2	TRBJ1-4	CASSQDRGTGSRKLFF
TRBV19	TRBJ2-5	CASSMVAGLQETQYF
TRBV5-1	TRBJ2-5	CASSFSPGQGGETQYF
TRBV6-5	TRBJ2-7	CASTTGQIGIDEQYF
TRBV6-1	TRBJ1-2	CASSVSLQGTYNYGYTF
TRBV5-4	TRBJ2-5	CASRGTEETQYF
TRBV5-4	TRBJ2-1	CASSFTLAGVVNEQFF
TRBV6-2/TRBV6-3	TRBJ2-3	CASSSMWGDPQYF
TRBV30	TRBJ2-7	CAWSILRGVEQYF
TRBV24-1	TRBJ2-2	CAPLGGGNTGELFF
TRBV6-1	TRBJ2-7	CASIEGQAYEQYF